This T cell receptor (beta chain) was captured by sequencing in a study of T cell changes during pregnancy in multiple sclerosis. Profiled with immunoSEQ multiplex PCR; TCRdb holds only in-frame clones, not every one. The table lists tens of thousands of clones, roughly 90% of them singletons, with about 4.3% in the top ten. The V end was cut by 0 bases, the J end by 2 bases, with 11 bases between. From germline, CDR1 is MGHRA and CDR2 YSYEKL. The CDR3 length is 15 residues. This chain links TRBV4-1 with TRBJ2-7; D possibly corresponds to TRBD1 (5 bases). The specimen was CD8+ T cells from peripheral blood mononuclear cells, collected after pregnancy. This clonotype was obtained from a female donor with multiple sclerosis, enrolled in a pregnancy study. CDR3 sequence reads: CASSQDLSGTYEQYF. CDR3 nucleotide sequence: TGCGCCAGCAGCCAAGATTTGTCAGGGACCTACGAGCAGTACTTC.